The T cell receptor beta chain described here comes from a study of T cell repertoires in cytomegalovirus infection. Study overall: Use of recently identified HLA-C-restricted and well-studied HLA-B-restricted CMV epitopes was part of the study. Both a matching HLA type and CMV infection were indicated by public TCR beta signatures. Overall study results and limits: Frequencies of public TCR beta families were cumulated, and this identified carriers of CMV plus the relevant HLA.

MiXCR, applied by TCRdb to the reads, yields one record per CDR3 protein. The sample lists 450,000 to 550,000 distinct CDR3 sequences, roughly 42% occurring once. The germline CDR1 and CDR2 sequences are SGHTA and FQGNSA. Trimming removed 6 bases from V and 9 bases from J; junction bases left unmatched: 6. The CDR3 runs 15 residues. On this clonotype itself: The antigen remains unidentified.

The origin of this receptor is a human donor in good health (CMV status not recorded). Some clones in this sample may be carry-over from other donors' samples. The sequenced sample was cultured PBMCs, obtained from culture after CMV antigen stimulation. The chain recombines TRBV7-2 with TRBJ2-1, with 15 bases that match TRBD2. The CDR3 loop is CASRNPGLAGGEQFF. CDR3 sequence (DNA): TGTGCCAGCAGAAACCCGGGACTAGCGGGGGGTGAGCAGTTCTTC.